These T cell receptor beta chains were read from a single sample in a study of T cells in narcolepsy. TCRdb's table, derived via immunoSEQ multiplex PCR, lists solely in-frame clones and lacks some. The sample records about 33,000 clones, 84% being singletons. Sequenced sample: CD45RA- memory CD4+ T cells from PBMCs. These receptors were obtained from a human donor with narcolepsy. Each CDR3 is given with its conserved first and last residue. Each record gives: CDR3 protein, CDR3 DNA, J gene, D gene, clone size, V gene. D genes are given only for firm matches. Clone size appears in some rows only: once, few, many, or a class for an expanded clone.

CDR3aa: CASSYTRDDTQYF; CDR3nt: TGTGCCAGCAGCTATACCCGGGACGATACGCAGTATTTT; j_gene: TRBJ2-3; d_gene: NA; abundance: NA; v_gene: TRBV7-2
CDR3aa: CAIIGQAEGRNQPQHF; CDR3nt: TGTGCCATCATCGGACAGGCCGAGGGAAGGAATCAGCCCCAGCATTTT; j_gene: TRBJ1-5; d_gene: TRBD1; abundance: few; v_gene: TRBV6-4
CDR3aa: CASGGQGTGELFF; CDR3nt: TGTGCCAGCGGGGGACAGGGAACCGGGGAGCTGTTTTTT; j_gene: TRBJ2-2; d_gene: TRBD1; abundance: NA; v_gene: TRBV6-4
CDR3aa: CASSSTGRAYEQYF; CDR3nt: TGTGCCAGCAGCTCGACAGGGAGAGCCTACGAGCAGTACTTC; j_gene: TRBJ2-7; d_gene: TRBD1; abundance: once; v_gene: TRBV11-2
CDR3aa: CASSQDDRDHEQYF; CDR3nt: TGTGCCAGCAGCCAAGACGACAGGGACCACGAGCAGTACTTC; j_gene: TRBJ2-7; d_gene: TRBD1; abundance: NA; v_gene: TRBV4-2
CDR3aa: CASSKPGQGANSPLHF; CDR3nt: TGCGCCAGCAGCAAACCGGGACAGGGGGCTAATTCACCCCTCCACTTT; j_gene: TRBJ1-6; d_gene: TRBD1; abundance: NA; v_gene: TRBV4-1
CDR3aa: CASSLGGGGYEQYF; CDR3nt: TGTGCCAGCAGCTTGGGAGGAGGGGGCTACGAGCAGTACTTC; j_gene: TRBJ2-7; d_gene: NA; abundance: NA; v_gene: TRBV5-6
CDR3aa: CASNLAASNTGELFF; CDR3nt: TGTGCCAGCAACTTAGCGGCTTCGAACACCGGGGAGCTGTTTTTT; j_gene: TRBJ2-2; d_gene: NA; abundance: NA; v_gene: TRBV5-5
CDR3aa: CASSRDRDRVGSPNEKLFF; CDR3nt: TGTGCCAGCAGCCGAGACCGGGACAGGGTAGGGAGTCCTAATGAAAAACTGTTTTTT; j_gene: TRBJ1-4; d_gene: TRBD1; abundance: NA; v_gene: TRBV11-3
CDR3aa: CASSLGLAGGPSGELFF; CDR3nt: TGTGCCAGCAGCTTGGGGCTAGCGGGGGGCCCATCCGGGGAGCTGTTTTTT; j_gene: TRBJ2-2; d_gene: TRBD2; abundance: once; v_gene: TRBV5-6
CDR3aa: CASRKKGKLPHEQYF; CDR3nt: TGTGCCAGCAGAAAGAAGGGGAAACTGCCCCACGAGCAGTACTTC; j_gene: TRBJ2-7; d_gene: NA; abundance: NA; v_gene: TRBV9
CDR3aa: CASSYDRGQNEQFF; CDR3nt: TGCGCCAGCAGCTACGACAGGGGTCAGAATGAGCAGTTCTTC; j_gene: TRBJ2-1; d_gene: TRBD1; abundance: NA; v_gene: TRBV5-1
CDR3aa: CASSTSRMNTEAFF; CDR3nt: TGTGCCAGTAGTACATCCAGAATGAACACTGAAGCTTTCTTT; j_gene: TRBJ1-1; d_gene: NA; abundance: NA; v_gene: TRBV19
CDR3aa: CASSESYSGGLKVQETQYF; CDR3nt: TGCGCCAGCAGTGAGTCCTATAGCGGGGGCCTGAAGGTACAAGAGACCCAGTACTTC; j_gene: TRBJ2-5; d_gene: TRBD2; abundance: once; v_gene: TRBV10-1
CDR3aa: CASSAGWMNTEAFF; CDR3nt: TGTGCCAGCAGCGCAGGGTGGATGAACACTGAAGCTTTCTTT; j_gene: TRBJ1-1; d_gene: NA; abundance: NA; v_gene: TRBV9
CDR3aa: CSVGDQLADTQYF; CDR3nt: TGCAGCGTTGGAGACCAGCTGGCAGATACGCAGTATTTT; j_gene: TRBJ2-3; d_gene: NA; abundance: NA; v_gene: TRBV29-1
CDR3aa: CASSLKTNEQFF; CDR3nt: TGCGCCAGCAGCTTAAAGACTAATGAGCAGTTCTTC; j_gene: TRBJ2-1; d_gene: NA; abundance: NA; v_gene: TRBV5-1
CDR3aa: CASSLDRASTEAFF; CDR3nt: TGTGCCAGCAGTCTGGACAGGGCAAGCACTGAAGCTTTCTTT; j_gene: TRBJ1-1; d_gene: TRBD1; abundance: NA; v_gene: TRBV5-4
CDR3aa: CASSSGQGAANEKLFF; CDR3nt: TGTGCCAGCAGTTCCGGACAGGGAGCGGCTAATGAAAAACTGTTTTTT; j_gene: TRBJ1-4; d_gene: TRBD1; abundance: NA; v_gene: TRBV6-5
CDR3aa: CASSKGQAGTEAFF; CDR3nt: TGTGCCAGCAGCAAGGGACAGGCGGGAACTGAAGCTTTCTTT; j_gene: TRBJ1-1; d_gene: TRBD1; abundance: NA; v_gene: TRBV7-6
CDR3aa: CASSATSGGAGEQFF; CDR3nt: TGTGCCAGTAGTGCGACTAGCGGGGGGGCCGGGGAGCAGTTCTTC; j_gene: TRBJ2-1; d_gene: TRBD2; abundance: NA; v_gene: TRBV19
CDR3aa: CSARLQNQRIF; CDR3nt: TGCAGTGCTAGACTTCAGAATCAAAGAATCTTC; j_gene: TRBJ1-2; d_gene: NA; abundance: NA; v_gene: TRBV20-1
CDR3aa: CASSRRNTEAFF; CDR3nt: TGTGCCAGCAGCCGGAGGAACACTGAAGCTTTCTTT; j_gene: TRBJ1-1; d_gene: NA; abundance: once; v_gene: TRBV5-5
CDR3aa: CASSLRDSYTEAFF; CDR3nt: TGTGCCAGCAGCCTTCGGGACAGCTACACTGAAGCTTTCTTT; j_gene: TRBJ1-1; d_gene: TRBD1; abundance: NA; v_gene: TRBV7-9